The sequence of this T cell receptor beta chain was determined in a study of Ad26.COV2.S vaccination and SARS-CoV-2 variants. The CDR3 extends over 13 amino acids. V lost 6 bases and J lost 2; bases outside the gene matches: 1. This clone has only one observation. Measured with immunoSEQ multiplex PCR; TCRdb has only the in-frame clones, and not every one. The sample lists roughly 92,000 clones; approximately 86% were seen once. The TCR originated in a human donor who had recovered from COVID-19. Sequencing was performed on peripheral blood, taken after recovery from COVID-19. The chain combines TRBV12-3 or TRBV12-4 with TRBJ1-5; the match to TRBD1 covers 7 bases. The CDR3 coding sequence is TGTGCCAGCAGGGGGACAGGCAATCAGCCCCAGCATTTT. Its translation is CASRGTGNQPQHF.